These T cell receptor beta chains were read from a single sample in a study of breast tumors, draining lymph nodes, adjacent tissues. TCRdb fed the multiplex PCR reads into MiXCR, producing one record per CDR3 protein. The profile shows 150,000 to 200,000 distinct CDR3 sequences, 30% to 35% of them singletons. Sequenced: axillary lymph node tissue. The origin of the receptors is a female donor with breast cancer. Some clones in this sample may be carry-over from other donors' samples. CDR3s include the opening cysteine and the closing phenylalanine or tryptophan. A D gene is named only where the DNA matches it firmly. Part of the rows lack a size; the others show once, few, many or a class for expanded clones.

j_gene: TRBJ1-4; v_gene: TRBV6-6; abundance: NA; d_gene: NA; CDR3aa: CATPPDSRGVTNEKLFF; CDR3nt: TGTGCCACCCCCCCCGACAGCCGGGGGGTCACTAATGAAAAACTGTTTTTT
j_gene: TRBJ2-2; v_gene: TRBV2; abundance: NA; d_gene: NA; CDR3aa: CASSEGELFF; CDR3nt: TGTGCCAGCAGTGAAGGGGAGCTGTTTTTT
j_gene: TRBJ1-2; v_gene: TRBV27; abundance: NA; d_gene: TRBD1; CDR3aa: CASSDLRGVHTF; CDR3nt: TGTGCCAGCAGTGATCTCAGGGGGGTACACACCTTC
j_gene: TRBJ2-2; v_gene: TRBV20-1; abundance: many; d_gene: NA; CDR3aa: CSASLVAGELFF; CDR3nt: TGCAGTGCTAGTTTAGTTGCCGGGGAGCTGTTTTTT
j_gene: TRBJ1-5; v_gene: TRBV3-1; abundance: few; d_gene: NA; CDR3aa: CASSDRWGGSQPQHF; CDR3nt: TGTGCCAGCAGCGACCGATGGGGGGGCAGTCAGCCCCAGCATTTT
j_gene: TRBJ2-2; v_gene: TRBV6-6; abundance: few; d_gene: NA; CDR3aa: CASSHPETGELFF; CDR3nt: TGTGCCAGCAGTCACCCGGAAACCGGGGAGCTGTTTTTT
j_gene: TRBJ2-5; v_gene: TRBV7-9; abundance: NA; d_gene: TRBD2; CDR3aa: CASSLGGGAGETQYF; CDR3nt: TGTGCCAGCAGCTTAGGCGGGGGGGCCGGGGAGACCCAGTACTTC
j_gene: TRBJ1-4; v_gene: TRBV12-3/TRBV12-4; abundance: NA; d_gene: NA; CDR3aa: CASSLFRPLTNEKLFF; CDR3nt: TGTGCCAGCAGTTTATTCAGACCGTTAACTAATGAAAAACTGTTTTTT
j_gene: TRBJ2-1; v_gene: TRBV7-3; abundance: many; d_gene: TRBD2; CDR3aa: CASSLSGLAYNEQFF; CDR3nt: TGTGCCAGCAGCTTATCTGGACTAGCTTACAATGAGCAGTTCTTC
j_gene: TRBJ2-3; v_gene: TRBV20-1; abundance: many; d_gene: TRBD2; CDR3aa: CSARVIAGGAYDTQYF; CDR3nt: TGCAGTGCTAGAGTAATAGCGGGGGGGGCATACGATACGCAGTATTTT
j_gene: TRBJ2-7; v_gene: TRBV6-5; abundance: NA; d_gene: NA; CDR3aa: CASRYSGTSSYEQYF; CDR3nt: TGTGCCAGCAGATACTCCGGGACAAGCTCCTACGAGCAGTACTTC
j_gene: TRBJ2-7; v_gene: TRBV14; abundance: many; d_gene: NA; CDR3aa: CASSQLQGGVRVEQYF; CDR3nt: TGTGCCAGCAGCCAGCTCCAGGGGGGCGTTCGGGTTGAGCAGTACTTC
j_gene: TRBJ2-7; v_gene: TRBV7-8; abundance: NA; d_gene: TRBD1; CDR3aa: CASSPKGTGGLLLHEQYF; CDR3nt: TGTGCCAGCTCACCAAAAGGGACAGGGGGCCTATTACTACACGAGCAGTACTTC
j_gene: TRBJ1-5; v_gene: TRBV7-8; abundance: NA; d_gene: TRBD1; CDR3aa: CASSDRDNQPQHF; CDR3nt: TGTGCCAGCAGTGACAGGGACAATCAGCCCCAGCATTTT
j_gene: TRBJ2-2; v_gene: TRBV12-3/TRBV12-4; abundance: NA; d_gene: NA; CDR3aa: CASSPTGTGELFF; CDR3nt: TGTGCCAGCAGTCCGACAGGCACCGGGGAGCTGTTTTTT
j_gene: TRBJ2-3; v_gene: TRBV5-6; abundance: many; d_gene: TRBD2; CDR3aa: CASSLGVLAGYTDTQYF; CDR3nt: TGTGCCAGCAGCTTGGGTGTGCTAGCGGGATACACAGATACGCAGTATTTT
j_gene: TRBJ1-5; v_gene: TRBV5-6; abundance: many; d_gene: NA; CDR3aa: CASSYQGDSNQPQHF; CDR3nt: TGTGCCAGCAGCTATCAGGGCGATAGCAATCAGCCCCAGCATTTT
j_gene: TRBJ1-2; v_gene: TRBV6-1; abundance: few; d_gene: NA; CDR3aa: CASSEGQATYGYTF; CDR3nt: TGTGCCAGCAGTGAAGGCCAAGCGACCTATGGCTACACCTTC
j_gene: TRBJ2-5; v_gene: TRBV7-9; abundance: many; d_gene: TRBD1; CDR3aa: CASSLGTGGKETQYF; CDR3nt: TGTGCCAGCAGCTTAGGGACAGGGGGCAAAGAGACCCAGTACTTC
j_gene: TRBJ1-2; v_gene: TRBV19; abundance: many; d_gene: NA; CDR3aa: CASNQGGTYGYTF; CDR3nt: TGTGCCAGTAACCAGGGAGGGACCTATGGCTACACCTTC
j_gene: TRBJ2-3; v_gene: TRBV4-1; abundance: many; d_gene: TRBD2; CDR3aa: CASSQAVRGGRGPDTQYF; CDR3nt: TGCGCCAGCAGCCAAGCGGTGCGGGGGGGCCGGGGGCCGGATACGCAGTATTTT
j_gene: TRBJ1-3; v_gene: TRBV29-1; abundance: once; d_gene: NA; CDR3aa: CSVGWFANSGNTIYF; CDR3nt: TGCAGCGTTGGATGGTTTGCAAACTCTGGAAACACCATATATTTT
j_gene: TRBJ1-4; v_gene: TRBV20-1; abundance: NA; d_gene: TRBD1; CDR3aa: CSARAQGGGLF; CDR3nt: TGCAGTGCTAGAGCCCAGGGGGGGGGACTTTTT
j_gene: TRBJ2-7; v_gene: TRBV20-1; abundance: many; d_gene: TRBD1; CDR3aa: CSASRDRVYEQYF; CDR3nt: TGCAGTGCTAGCCGGGACAGGGTCTACGAGCAGTACTTC
j_gene: TRBJ1-5; v_gene: TRBV10-2; abundance: NA; d_gene: NA; CDR3aa: CASSGSDGGDSPPQHF; CDR3nt: TGCGCCAGCAGTGGGTCGGATGGGGGGGATTCTCCGCCCCAGCATTTT
j_gene: TRBJ2-2; v_gene: TRBV7-9; abundance: NA; d_gene: NA; CDR3aa: CASSSLDGLEGGELFF; CDR3nt: TGTGCCAGCAGCTCCCTGGACGGGTTGGAGGGCGGGGAGCTGTTTTTT
j_gene: TRBJ2-3; v_gene: TRBV7-9; abundance: many; d_gene: NA; CDR3aa: CASSSPARTDTQYF; CDR3nt: TGTGCCAGCAGCTCACCTGCCCGGACGGACACGCAGTATTTT
j_gene: TRBJ1-1; v_gene: TRBV20-1; abundance: NA; d_gene: NA; CDR3aa: CSASRQSLEAFF; CDR3nt: TGCAGTGCTAGTCGGCAGAGCCTTGAAGCTTTCTTT
j_gene: TRBJ2-3; v_gene: TRBV10-3; abundance: NA; d_gene: TRBD2; CDR3aa: CAISEAGLAGATDTQYF; CDR3nt: TGTGCCATCAGTGAGGCGGGACTAGCGGGAGCCACAGATACGCAGTATTTT
j_gene: TRBJ2-2; v_gene: TRBV27; abundance: few; d_gene: NA; CDR3aa: CASTTGYTGELFF; CDR3nt: TGTGCCAGCACGACAGGATACACCGGGGAGCTGTTTTTT
j_gene: TRBJ2-2; v_gene: TRBV6-5; abundance: many; d_gene: TRBD1; CDR3aa: CASRQDRGNTGELFF; CDR3nt: TGTGCCAGCAGACAGGACAGGGGAAACACCGGGGAGCTGTTTTTT
j_gene: TRBJ1-5; v_gene: TRBV7-2; abundance: many; d_gene: TRBD1; CDR3aa: CASSGQGSQPQHF; CDR3nt: TGTGCCAGCAGCGGACAGGGTTCACAGCCCCAGCATTTT
j_gene: TRBJ2-1; v_gene: TRBV28; abundance: NA; d_gene: TRBD1; CDR3aa: CASSLHRGRYNEQFF; CDR3nt: TGTGCCAGCAGTCTACACAGGGGGAGATACAATGAGCAGTTCTTC
j_gene: TRBJ2-2; v_gene: TRBV5-6; abundance: NA; d_gene: NA; CDR3aa: CASSWADYYTGELFF; CDR3nt: TGTGCCAGCAGCTGGGCCGACTATTACACCGGGGAGCTGTTTTTT
j_gene: TRBJ2-7; v_gene: TRBV24-1; abundance: many; d_gene: NA; CDR3aa: CATSAAGTEQYF; CDR3nt: TGTGCCACCAGTGCGGCAGGGACCGAGCAGTACTTC
j_gene: TRBJ2-1; v_gene: TRBV11-3; abundance: many; d_gene: NA; CDR3aa: CASSQTWSDHPDNEQFF; CDR3nt: TGTGCCAGCAGCCAGACATGGTCAGACCACCCCGACAATGAGCAGTTCTTC
j_gene: TRBJ2-1; v_gene: TRBV12-3/TRBV12-4; abundance: many; d_gene: NA; CDR3aa: CASSKTAGEQFF; CDR3nt: TGTGCCAGCAGCAAAACGGCGGGTGAGCAGTTCTTC
j_gene: TRBJ2-1; v_gene: TRBV19; abundance: many; d_gene: TRBD2; CDR3aa: CASSALAGGSSSYNEQFF; CDR3nt: TGTGCCAGTAGTGCCCTAGCGGGGGGTTCAAGCTCCTACAATGAGCAGTTCTTC
j_gene: TRBJ1-5; v_gene: TRBV12-3/TRBV12-4; abundance: many; d_gene: TRBD1; CDR3aa: CASSSTGTGNQPQHF; CDR3nt: TGTGCCAGCAGTTCGACCGGGACAGGGAATCAGCCCCAGCATTTT
j_gene: TRBJ2-7; v_gene: TRBV25-1; abundance: many; d_gene: NA; CDR3aa: CASSGNRVPYEQYF; CDR3nt: TGTGCCAGCAGTGGCAACAGGGTGCCCTACGAGCAGTACTTC
j_gene: TRBJ1-5; v_gene: TRBV7-3; abundance: NA; d_gene: NA; CDR3aa: CASSLTSGGTDTQHF; CDR3nt: TGTGCCAGCAGCTTAACCAGCGGGGGAACAGATACGCAGCATTTT
j_gene: TRBJ2-6; v_gene: TRBV27; abundance: many; d_gene: NA; CDR3aa: CASSPRAGGISGANVLTF; CDR3nt: TGTGCCAGCAGTCCCCGAGCAGGGGGGATCTCTGGGGCCAACGTCCTGACTTTC
j_gene: TRBJ2-1; v_gene: TRBV24-1; abundance: NA; d_gene: NA; CDR3aa: CATSDLSSSEQFF; CDR3nt: TGTGCCACCAGTGATTTGAGTAGCAGTGAGCAGTTCTTC
j_gene: TRBJ2-7; v_gene: TRBV6-6; abundance: many; d_gene: NA; CDR3aa: CASSHSNRERYEQYF; CDR3nt: TGTGCCAGCAGTCACTCGAACCGGGAGAGGTACGAGCAGTACTTC
j_gene: TRBJ1-2; v_gene: TRBV6-5; abundance: few; d_gene: TRBD1; CDR3aa: CASSHSNRGHSYTF; CDR3nt: TGTGCCAGCAGTCACTCGAACAGGGGGCACAGCTACACCTTC
j_gene: TRBJ1-2; v_gene: TRBV7-3; abundance: NA; d_gene: NA; CDR3aa: CASGEGDYGYTF; CDR3nt: TGTGCCAGCGGGGAGGGGGACTATGGCTACACCTTC
j_gene: TRBJ2-5; v_gene: TRBV11-3; abundance: NA; d_gene: TRBD1; CDR3aa: CASSFSGQGAWETQYF; CDR3nt: TGTGCCAGCAGCTTCTCGGGACAGGGGGCGTGGGAGACCCAGTACTTC
j_gene: TRBJ1-2; v_gene: TRBV2; abundance: many; d_gene: NA; CDR3aa: CASVTGSVYGYTF; CDR3nt: TGTGCCAGCGTCACAGGGTCGGTCTATGGCTACACCTTC
j_gene: TRBJ2-7; v_gene: TRBV9; abundance: NA; d_gene: NA; CDR3aa: CASSVGSDSYEQYF; CDR3nt: TGTGCCAGCAGCGTAGGGTCGGACTCCTACGAGCAGTACTTC
j_gene: TRBJ1-2; v_gene: TRBV19; abundance: many; d_gene: NA; CDR3aa: CASSIDEGIRLGYTF; CDR3nt: TGTGCCAGTAGTATAGATGAGGGTATAAGGCTTGGCTACACCTTC
j_gene: TRBJ2-6; v_gene: TRBV24-1; abundance: NA; d_gene: TRBD2; CDR3aa: CATSPSGSNVLTF; CDR3nt: TGTGCCACGAGCCCTAGCGGGAGCAACGTCCTGACTTTC
j_gene: TRBJ2-7; v_gene: TRBV20-1; abundance: once; d_gene: NA; CDR3aa: CSARDRGIYEQYF; CDR3nt: TGCAGTGCTAGAGATCGTGGGATTTACGAGCAGTACTTC
j_gene: TRBJ2-7; v_gene: TRBV6-5; abundance: many; d_gene: TRBD2; CDR3aa: CASSYQRESYEQYF; CDR3nt: TGTGCCAGCAGTTACCAGCGGGAGTCCTACGAGCAGTACTTC
j_gene: TRBJ2-4; v_gene: TRBV9; abundance: NA; d_gene: NA; CDR3aa: CASSVEPGVGIQSF; CDR3nt: TGTGCCAGCAGCGTAGAGCCAGGGGTGGGGATTCAGTCCTTC
j_gene: TRBJ2-3; v_gene: TRBV6-4; abundance: many; d_gene: NA; CDR3aa: CASSEGHSTDTQYF; CDR3nt: TGTGCCAGCAGTGAGGGACATAGCACAGATACGCAGTATTTT
j_gene: TRBJ1-2; v_gene: TRBV20-1; abundance: NA; d_gene: TRBD1; CDR3aa: CSTRDGTGGYTF; CDR3nt: TGCAGTACTAGAGATGGGACAGGGGGCTACACCTTC
j_gene: TRBJ1-2; v_gene: TRBV25-1; abundance: NA; d_gene: NA; CDR3aa: CASSAERPNYGYTF; CDR3nt: TGTGCCAGCAGTGCTGAGAGGCCTAACTATGGCTACACCTTC
j_gene: TRBJ2-5; v_gene: TRBV12-3/TRBV12-4; abundance: many; d_gene: NA; CDR3aa: CASSLQQGGVETQYF; CDR3nt: TGTGCCAGCAGTTTACAACAGGGGGGGGTAGAGACCCAGTACTTC